This T cell receptor (beta chain) was sequenced for a study of T cell changes during pregnancy in multiple sclerosis. Data came from immunoSEQ multiplex PCR; TCRdb stores just in-frame clones and leaves some out. The sample yields approximately 47,000 clones, 94% seen once. The CDR3 runs to 16 residues. Per the germline V gene, CDR1 is LGHNA and CDR2 is YNFKEQ. Trimming removed 1 base at V and 0 bases at J, with 13 bases between. The origin of this receptor is a female donor with multiple sclerosis, enrolled in a pregnancy study. Here the sequenced sample was CD4+ T cells from peripheral blood mononuclear cells, taken in the first trimester of pregnancy. V is TRBV4-2 and J is TRBJ2-7; no clear D. CDR3 in DNA: TGTGCCAGCAGCCAAGGGGTTGGGCGTCTCTCCTACGAGCAGTACTTC. Its protein product is CASSQGVGRLSYEQYF.